A selection of T cell receptor beta chains follows, all from one sample in a study of siplizumab effects on memory and regulatory T cells. Sequencing used immunoSEQ multiplex PCR; TCRdb keeps in-frame clones, though not all of them. The data contain some 65,000 clones, 75% to 90% of them singletons. Sample: Tregs sorted from blood. Receptors originate from a human donor in good health. The CDR3 runs from the conserved cysteine through the conserved F or W. Each record gives: CDR3 DNA, CDR3 protein, D gene, clone size, J gene, V gene. D genes are given only for firm matches. Clone sizes are given selectively: once, few, many, or a class where the clone is expanded.

CDR3nt: TGTGCCTGGAGTGTACTTAGGGGTGGCGGCTACACCTTC; CDR3aa: CAWSVLRGGGYTF; d_gene: .; abundance: .; j_gene: TRBJ1-2; v_gene: TRBV30
CDR3nt: TGTGCCAGCAGCTTAGTGGCAGGGAGCGAAAAACTGTTTTTT; CDR3aa: CASSLVAGSEKLFF; d_gene: .; abundance: .; j_gene: TRBJ1-4; v_gene: TRBV7-9
CDR3nt: TGTGCCAGCAGCTTAAAGGACAGGGCTGCTGAAGCTTTCTTT; CDR3aa: CASSLKDRAAEAFF; d_gene: TRBD1; abundance: .; j_gene: TRBJ1-1; v_gene: TRBV5-4
CDR3nt: TGTGCCAGCAGCTTATTTTTGGCGGGGGGGTACAATGAGCAGTTCTTC; CDR3aa: CASSLFLAGGYNEQFF; d_gene: TRBD2; abundance: .; j_gene: TRBJ2-1; v_gene: TRBV7-2
CDR3nt: TGTGCCAGCAGTCCGGGGGATACGCAGTATTTT; CDR3aa: CASSPGDTQYF; d_gene: .; abundance: .; j_gene: TRBJ2-3; v_gene: TRBV6-6
CDR3nt: TGTGCCAGCAGTTCATGGGAGGTGCGTGAAGCTTTCTTT; CDR3aa: CASSSWEVREAFF; d_gene: .; abundance: .; j_gene: TRBJ1-1; v_gene: TRBV7-9
CDR3nt: TGCGCCAGCAGTCGGGTGAGGAACACCGGGGAGCTGTTTTTT; CDR3aa: CASSRVRNTGELFF; d_gene: .; abundance: .; j_gene: TRBJ2-2; v_gene: TRBV5-1
CDR3nt: TGCAGCGCAGCCGAGGGGCGAAGCACAGATACGCAGTATTTT; CDR3aa: CSAAEGRSTDTQYF; d_gene: .; abundance: .; j_gene: TRBJ2-3; v_gene: TRBV29-1
CDR3nt: TGTGCCAGTAGTATGAGGATAAACACTGAAGCTTTCTTT; CDR3aa: CASSMRINTEAFF; d_gene: .; abundance: .; j_gene: TRBJ1-1; v_gene: TRBV19
CDR3nt: TGCAGCGTTGAAACAAGCGGGAGCCTATCAGATACGCAGTATTTT; CDR3aa: CSVETSGSLSDTQYF; d_gene: TRBD2; abundance: .; j_gene: TRBJ2-3; v_gene: TRBV29-1
CDR3nt: TGTGCCAGCAGCAGACTAGCGGGAGGTTTTGGAGAGACCCAGTACTTC; CDR3aa: CASSRLAGGFGETQYF; d_gene: TRBD2; abundance: .; j_gene: TRBJ2-5; v_gene: TRBV9
CDR3nt: TGTGCCAGCAGTTACTCTGGGCGAGACTCTGGAAACACCATATATTTT; CDR3aa: CASSYSGRDSGNTIYF; d_gene: .; abundance: .; j_gene: TRBJ1-3; v_gene: TRBV6-6
CDR3nt: TGTGCTAGTGGTTTGACAGGGGTCTATGGCTACACCTTC; CDR3aa: CASGLTGVYGYTF; d_gene: TRBD1; abundance: .; j_gene: TRBJ1-2; v_gene: TRBV12-5
CDR3nt: TGTGCCAGCGAGCGATTCCCGAACACCGGGGAGCTGTTTTTT; CDR3aa: CASERFPNTGELFF; d_gene: .; abundance: .; j_gene: TRBJ2-2; v_gene: TRBV28
CDR3nt: TGTGCCAGCAGTTTACACCAGGGGAGCGCTGAAGCTTTCTTT; CDR3aa: CASSLHQGSAEAFF; d_gene: .; abundance: .; j_gene: TRBJ1-1; v_gene: TRBV28
CDR3nt: TGTGCCAGCAGTTACCAATTGAACACTGAAGCTTTCTTT; CDR3aa: CASSYQLNTEAFF; d_gene: .; abundance: .; j_gene: TRBJ1-1; v_gene: TRBV6-6
CDR3nt: TGTGCCAGCAGCGTAAGGGGGGACACTGAAGCTTTCTTT; CDR3aa: CASSVRGDTEAFF; d_gene: .; abundance: .; j_gene: TRBJ1-1; v_gene: TRBV9
CDR3nt: TGTGCCTGGTCGCTGTTGGGGGGGCGGAACGAGCAGTACTTC; CDR3aa: CAWSLLGGRNEQYF; d_gene: .; abundance: .; j_gene: TRBJ2-7; v_gene: TRBV30
CDR3nt: TGTGCCAGCAGCTTCCTCGACAGATATTACACTGAAGCTTTCTTT; CDR3aa: CASSFLDRYYTEAFF; d_gene: .; abundance: once; j_gene: TRBJ1-1; v_gene: TRBV11-1
CDR3nt: TGTGCCAGCAGCGTAGGCCTTGGGAGTAGCCAAGAGACCCAGTACTTC; CDR3aa: CASSVGLGSSQETQYF; d_gene: .; abundance: once; j_gene: TRBJ2-5; v_gene: TRBV9
CDR3nt: TGTGCCAGCAGTGATCGAGGACTAGTCGTTGAGCAGTACTTC; CDR3aa: CASSDRGLVVEQYF; d_gene: TRBD2; abundance: .; j_gene: TRBJ2-7; v_gene: TRBV6-1
CDR3nt: TGTGCCAGCAGCTTGCGGGCCACCAGGAAACACATTCAGTACTTC; CDR3aa: CASSLRATRKHIQYF; d_gene: .; abundance: .; j_gene: TRBJ2-4; v_gene: TRBV5-6
CDR3nt: TGTGCCAGCAGACGACTAGGGAGCTCCTACAATGAGCAGTTCTTC; CDR3aa: CASRRLGSSYNEQFF; d_gene: .; abundance: .; j_gene: TRBJ2-1; v_gene: TRBV6-5
CDR3nt: TGTGCCAGTAGCCCCCGGGAGGGTAGGGGCAATCAGCCCCAGCATTTT; CDR3aa: CASSPREGRGNQPQHF; d_gene: .; abundance: .; j_gene: TRBJ1-5; v_gene: TRBV19
CDR3nt: TGTGCCAGTAGACGTGTGGCGGGGTACACAGATACGCAGTATTTT; CDR3aa: CASRRVAGYTDTQYF; d_gene: .; abundance: .; j_gene: TRBJ2-3; v_gene: TRBV19
CDR3nt: TGTGCCAGCAGTTACTCACAGGTTTTCGAGCAGTACTTC; CDR3aa: CASSYSQVFEQYF; d_gene: .; abundance: .; j_gene: TRBJ2-7; v_gene: TRBV6-6
CDR3nt: TGTGCCAGCAGCCCTTCCCCGGGGCAGAACACTGAAGCTTTCTTT; CDR3aa: CASSPSPGQNTEAFF; d_gene: .; abundance: few; j_gene: TRBJ1-1; v_gene: TRBV5-4
CDR3nt: TGTGCCACCAGGACTAGCGGGAGGTACCAAGAGACCCAGTACTTC; CDR3aa: CATRTSGRYQETQYF; d_gene: TRBD2; abundance: .; j_gene: TRBJ2-5; v_gene: TRBV19
CDR3nt: TGTGCCAGCAGCCCTCTAGGGACAGGGCGTACCGGGGAGCTGTTTTTT; CDR3aa: CASSPLGTGRTGELFF; d_gene: TRBD1; abundance: .; j_gene: TRBJ2-2; v_gene: TRBV7-3
CDR3nt: TGTGCCAGCAGTACGGGACAGGGAGACACCGGGGAGCTGTTTTTT; CDR3aa: CASSTGQGDTGELFF; d_gene: TRBD1; abundance: .; j_gene: TRBJ2-2; v_gene: TRBV27
CDR3nt: TGCGCCAGCAGCTTGGTGGTCTCTGGGGCCAACGTCCTGACTTTC; CDR3aa: CASSLVVSGANVLTF; d_gene: .; abundance: .; j_gene: TRBJ2-6; v_gene: TRBV5-1
CDR3nt: TGTGCCAGCAGTGATAGGTACGAGCAGTACTTC; CDR3aa: CASSDRYEQYF; d_gene: .; abundance: .; j_gene: TRBJ2-7; v_gene: TRBV2
CDR3nt: TGTGCCAGCAGTTTCAAGACAGACCTTCAGTACTTC; CDR3aa: CASSFKTDLQYF; d_gene: .; abundance: .; j_gene: TRBJ2-4; v_gene: TRBV28
CDR3nt: TGTGCCAGCAGCACAAAGGGGCGATATCCGGATACGCAGTATTTT; CDR3aa: CASSTKGRYPDTQYF; d_gene: .; abundance: .; j_gene: TRBJ2-3; v_gene: TRBV7-3
CDR3nt: TGCAGCGTTTTCGGACTAGCGGCTTACAATGAGCAGTTCTTC; CDR3aa: CSVFGLAAYNEQFF; d_gene: TRBD2; abundance: .; j_gene: TRBJ2-1; v_gene: TRBV29-1
CDR3nt: TGCGCCAGCAGCCTCGGACAGGGCGCAGATACGCAGTATTTT; CDR3aa: CASSLGQGADTQYF; d_gene: TRBD1; abundance: .; j_gene: TRBJ2-3; v_gene: TRBV4-3
CDR3nt: TGTGCCAGCAGCTTAGCCCGGGCAGGGAGTCGTGGCTACACCTTC; CDR3aa: CASSLARAGSRGYTF; d_gene: .; abundance: .; j_gene: TRBJ1-2; v_gene: TRBV7-9
CDR3nt: TGTGCCAGCAGTGCAGGGACCCCTGGGGACTATGGCTACACCTTC; CDR3aa: CASSAGTPGDYGYTF; d_gene: .; abundance: .; j_gene: TRBJ1-2; v_gene: TRBV6-5
CDR3nt: TGTGCCAGCAGGGAGGGGGTCGGTGAGCAGTTCTTC; CDR3aa: CASREGVGEQFF; d_gene: .; abundance: few; j_gene: TRBJ2-1; v_gene: TRBV6-1
CDR3nt: TGTGCCAGCAGCCACGGACAGGGGGCACGGGGAAGGAACACTGAAGCTTTCTTT; CDR3aa: CASSHGQGARGRNTEAFF; d_gene: TRBD1; abundance: .; j_gene: TRBJ1-1; v_gene: TRBV4-2
CDR3nt: TGTGCCAGCAGCGCCGGTCGTGTGGCGGGAGCTGCTGATACGCAGTATTTT; CDR3aa: CASSAGRVAGAADTQYF; d_gene: TRBD2; abundance: .; j_gene: TRBJ2-3; v_gene: TRBV4-2
CDR3nt: TGTGCCAGCAGCTCAGTCTCCGACGTGTGGGGCGAGCAGTACTTC; CDR3aa: CASSSVSDVWGEQYF; d_gene: .; abundance: .; j_gene: TRBJ2-7; v_gene: TRBV7-6
CDR3nt: TGTGCCAGCAGCTCCGGACTAGCGTGGGGGAGGACACACGATGAGCAGTTCTTC; CDR3aa: CASSSGLAWGRTHDEQFF; d_gene: TRBD2; abundance: .; j_gene: TRBJ2-1; v_gene: TRBV13
CDR3nt: TGTGCCAGCAGCAAAGGGGGCGGGGGGCAAGAGACCCAGTACTTC; CDR3aa: CASSKGGGGQETQYF; d_gene: .; abundance: .; j_gene: TRBJ2-5; v_gene: TRBV21-1
CDR3nt: TGTGCCAGCAGTTTTAGTTTGGCGGACTCTGGAAACACCATATATTTT; CDR3aa: CASSFSLADSGNTIYF; d_gene: .; abundance: .; j_gene: TRBJ1-3; v_gene: TRBV28
CDR3nt: TGTGCCAGCACCGTGGGGCCCATCGTTAACTATGGCTACACCTTC; CDR3aa: CASTVGPIVNYGYTF; d_gene: .; abundance: medium-sized; j_gene: TRBJ1-2; v_gene: TRBV6-1
CDR3nt: .; CDR3aa: CASSILATTYNEQFF; d_gene: .; abundance: .; j_gene: TRBJ2-1; v_gene: TRBV19